A selection of T cell receptor beta chains follows, all from one sample in a study of beta chain features in type 1 diabetes. Using immunoSEQ multiplex PCR, the repertoire was profiled, and TCRdb retains in-frame clones only, with some absent. The sample lists 50,000 or so clones; roughly two fifths were seen once. Sequenced: Tregs from blood. Receptors originate from a man under 40 with type 1 diabetes. The CDR3 runs from the conserved cysteine through the conserved F or W. A D gene is named only where the DNA matches it firmly. The listing skips clone size in some rows; elsewhere it reads once, few, many or a size class.

J gene,D gene,V gene,CDR3 length,clone size,CDR3 DNA,CDR3 protein
TRBJ1-5,-,TRBV19,17,medium-sized,TGTGCCAGTAGTATTAGTGGGGCAGGGCGCGGCAATCAGCCCCAGCATTTT,CASSISGAGRGNQPQHF
TRBJ2-3,TRBD2,TRBV28,14,-,TGTGCCAGCAGTTTGGGCGGGAGGGGAGATACGCAGTATTTT,CASSLGGRGDTQYF
TRBJ2-7,TRBD2,TRBV5-6,15,-,TGTGCCAGCAGCTTGGCGGGGCTAGCGGTCTACGAGCAGTACTTC,CASSLAGLAVYEQYF
TRBJ2-7,TRBD2,TRBV5-6,17,few,TGTGCCAGCAGCTTCCGGACTAGCGGGAGACGGGGCCACGAGCAGTACTTC,CASSFRTSGRRGHEQYF
TRBJ2-3,-,TRBV4-3,16,-,TGCGCCAGCAGCCAAGACACAGCTACTAGCACAGATACGCAGTATTTT,CASSQDTATSTDTQYF
TRBJ2-5,-,TRBV7-2,14,-,TGTGCCAGCAGCCAGCGGGCGGGACGCGAGACCCAGTACTTC,CASSQRAGRETQYF
TRBJ2-1,TRBD2,TRBV11-2,15,-,TGTGCCAGCAGCACCGGGACTAGCGATTACAATGAGCAGTTCTTC,CASSTGTSDYNEQFF
TRBJ2-2,TRBD1,TRBV28,13,-,TGTGCCAGCAGCGGACAGGGATGGGGGGAGCTGTTTTTT,CASSGQGWGELFF
TRBJ2-2,TRBD2,TRBV29-1,14,-,TGCAGCGCCCTAAGCGGGATTGGCACCGGGGAGCTGTTTTTT,CSALSGIGTGELFF
TRBJ2-6,TRBD1,TRBV2,17,few,TGTGCCAGCAGGCCGGGACAGGGGGCCCCTGGGGCCAACGTCCTGACTTTC,CASRPGQGAPGANVLTF
TRBJ2-7,TRBD2,TRBV7-6,13,-,TGTGCCAGCAGCTTACAAAGGGAGGGCGAGCAGTACTTC,CASSLQREGEQYF
TRBJ2-3,TRBD2,TRBV28,14,-,TGTGCCAGCAGTTGGACTAGTTTTTCGGATACGCAGTATTTT,CASSWTSFSDTQYF